This passage covers 21 T cell receptor beta chains from one sample sequenced in a study of T cells in Graves' hyperthyroidism and ophthalmopathy (dated by TCRdb to between 2019 and 2020). The method was multiplex PCR. Instrument used: Illumina HiSeq 2000. Amplification of TCR beta CDR3 regions was carried out from RNA transcripts. For the first round of RT-PCR on the TCR CDR3, the HTBI primer set was used together with the Qiagen OneStep RT-PCR kit. The public reads were reprocessed in TCRdb via fastp at Q25 and MiXCR, keeping in-frame beta chains. CDR3 protein sequences are deduplicated, and each keeps its most common genes and DNA. The sample table shows roughly 520,000 distinct CDR3 sequences, and roughly 24% are seen once. The ten largest clones add up to around 11% of the sample. The source material was blood. The receptors derive from a woman aged 30 to 39 with Graves' ophthalmopathy.

To note about this clonotype: One junction end does not reproduce the germline sequence, and a read error may be involved. V gene TRBV18 combines with J gene TRBJ1-3; tentatively, D is TRBD1 (5 bases). CDR1 is KGHSH and CDR2 is LQKENI in the germline V gene. CDR3 size: 16 residues. CDR3 in amino acids: CASSQSPGDSGNTVYF. Here the CDR3 DNA reads TGTGCCAGCTCCCAATCCCCGGGGGACTCTGGAAACACCGTATATTTT.

This clonotype was picked up many times. Sequence at one end of the junction differs from germline and may be a read error. The V call is TRBV19, the J call TRBJ1-2; D unclear. The CDR3 is 15 residues long. Per germline, CDR1 LNHDA and CDR2 SQIVND (reference sequence). Here the CDR3 reads CASSTYLGGDYGYTF. DNA of the CDR3: TGTGCCAGTAGTACGTATTTGGGAGGTGACTACGGCTACACCTTC.

This clonotype was picked up many times. The chain recombines TRBV7-9 with TRBJ1-1; D unresolved. CDR1 SEHNR and CDR2 FQNEAQ come from the germline V gene (reference sequence). The V end was cut by 6 bases, the J end by 5 bases, with 10 bases between. The CDR3 is made up of 12 amino acids. As DNA, the CDR3 is TGTGCCAGCAGGATATTCGAGACTGAAGCTTTCTTT. This sequence encodes CASRIFETEAFF.

The rearrangement links TRBV6-5 to TRBJ2-7, with unresolved D. The CDR3 runs 15 residues. The V and J ends lost 2 bases and 1 base respectively, with 12 bases between them. Per the germline V gene, CDR1 is MNHEY and CDR2 is SVGAGI. As DNA, the CDR3 is TGTGCCAGCAGTTACGGAACGATACCTTCCTACGAGCAGTACTTC. It encodes CASSYGTIPSYEQYF.

This clonotype was observed many times. J is TRBJ2-7 and V is TRBV19; 10 bases align to TRBD2. CDR3 length: 14 residues. CDR1 and CDR2 from the germline V gene are LNHDA and SQIVND (reference sequence). V lost 3 bases to trimming and J lost 4 bases; unmatched junction nucleotides: 3. CDR3 residues: CASSILAGAYEQYF. The DNA of the CDR3 is TGTGCCAGTAGTATCCTAGCGGGGGCATACGAGCAGTACTTC.

This clonotype was detected ten times or more. The J gene is TRBJ2-2, the V gene TRBV12-3 or TRBV12-4, with 8 bases matching TRBD1. The CDR3 is 14 amino acids. After removal of 10 bases from V and 4 bases from J, the junction contained 8 bases not matched to a gene. CDR3 residues: CATSGTGGTGELFF. In DNA, the CDR3 is TGTGCCACTTCCGGGACAGGAGGCACCGGGGAGCTGTTTTTT.

This clonotype was seen repeatedly, ten times or more. The chain joins TRBV12-3 or TRBV12-4 to TRBJ1-1, with D unclear. The V end was cut by 9 bases, the J end by 4 bases, with 18 bases between. The CDR3 contains 14 residues. The CDR3 here is CASRSFEGFTEAFF. CDR3 nucleotides: TGTGCCAGTAGGTCGTTCGAGGGATTCACTGAAGCTTTCTTT.

The chain joins TRBV6-5 to TRBJ2-5; D is possibly TRBD2 (6 bases). The CDR3 covers 12 residues. Trimming removed 8 bases from V and 7 bases from J, with 14 bases in between. Germline CDR1 reads MNHEY; CDR2 reads SVGAGI. The CDR3 loop is CASRILGGTQYF. The CDR3 nucleotides read TGTGCCAGCCGAATCCTGGGGGGGACCCAGTACTTC.

This clonotype was counted many times. The chain combines TRBV7-2 with TRBJ2-7; 7 bases align to TRBD1. CDR1 SGHTA and CDR2 FQGNSA come from the germline V gene. The CDR3 totals 13 residues. V gave up 4 bases and J gave up 9 bases; unmatched junction bases: 9. The CDR3 sequence: CASSSRTGGGQYF. The CDR3 DNA is TGTGCCAGCAGCTCCCGGACAGGTGGGGGGCAGTACTTC.

In the case of this clonotype: This may be a read error: a much more frequent sequence differs by one nucleotide. The V and J genes are TRBV7-9 and TRBJ1-5, with 7 positions matching TRBD1. The CDR3 has 15 residues. The J segment lost 6 bases and the V segment lost 7 bases, leaving 12 bases of the junction unmatched. Per germline, CDR1 SEHNR and CDR2 FQNEAQ (reference sequence). The CDR3 DNA is TGTGCCAGCATCCTATCGACAGGGAACCGTCAGCCCCAGCATTTT. It codes for CASILSTGNRQPQHF.

This clonotype appeared many times. V is TRBV7-2 and J is TRBJ1-1, with D tentatively TRBD1 (5 bases). The CDR3 runs to 13 residues. V lost 0 bases to trimming and J lost 6 bases, with 8 bases between them. CDR1 and CDR2 from the germline V gene are SGHTA and FQGNSA. CDR3 nucleotides: TGTGCCAGCAGCTTAGCAGGGGCCGCTGAAGCTTTCTTT. This codes for CASSLAGAAEAFF.

The chain joins TRBV6-5 to TRBJ2-7; TRBD2 agrees at 10 bases. Trimming removed 2 bases from V and 6 bases from J; junction bases left unmatched: 7. The CDR3 has 15 residues. CDR1 MNHEY and CDR2 SVGAGI come from the germline V gene. The CDR3 DNA reads TGTGCCAGCAGTTACCGGGGACTAGCGTCGGGCGAGCAGTACTTC. It encodes CASSYRGLASGEQYF.

In this sample, this clonotype turned up many times. V is TRBV10-3 and J is TRBJ1-1; no reliable D call. CDR3 length: 14 residues. V was pared by 2 bases and J by 1 base, with 8 bases between. CDR1 and CDR2 from the germline V gene are ENHRY and SYGVKD. In nucleotides, the CDR3 is TGTGCCATCAGTGAGCCGTTTCCGAACACTGAAGCTTTCTTT. It codes for CAISEPFPNTEAFF.

This clonotype was seen at least ten times. This chain uses TRBV7-3 with TRBJ2-5, with D possibly being TRBD1 or TRBD2 (5 bases each). The V end was cut by 6 bases, the J end by 1 base, with 12 bases between. Per germline, CDR1 SGHTA and CDR2 FQGTGA. The CDR3 totals 14 residues. The CDR3 region is CASSPAGTQETQYF. In nucleotides, the CDR3 is TGTGCCAGCAGTCCAGCAGGGACCCAAGAGACCCAGTACTTC.

There are many counts of this clonotype. The chain carries TRBV28 and TRBJ1-2; 10 positions match TRBD1. Germline CDR1 is MDHEN and CDR2 is SYDVKM. After removal of 6 bases from V and 6 bases from J, the junction contained 10 bases not matched to a gene. This CDR3 contains 15 residues. The CDR3 region is CASRTDRGAKNGYTF. The DNA of the CDR3 is TGTGCCAGCAGGACGGACAGGGGGGCGAAAAATGGCTACACCTTC.

With regard to this clonotype: Since a much larger clone is just one base distant, this may be a read error. This chain's CDR3 is CASSPGPHVQETKYF. CDR3 DNA: TGTGCCAGCAGCCCTGGGCCACACGTCCAAGAGACCAAGTACTTC. The V call is TRBV7-8, the J call TRBJ2-5; D gene unclear. Germline V lookup: CDR1 SGHVS, CDR2 FQNEAQ. The CDR3 contains 15 residues.

Many counts were recorded for this clonotype. The chain couples TRBV12-3 or TRBV12-4 to TRBJ2-7; 7 nucleotides agree with TRBD1. CDR3 length equals 13 residues. V was pared by 5 bases and J by 4 bases, with 5 bases of the junction left unmatched. The CDR3, as DNA: TGTGCCAGCAGTACCCAGGGGGTTTACGAGCAGTACTTC. Its translation is CASSTQGVYEQYF.

This clonotype has only a few counts. The genes are TRBV20-1 and TRBJ2-7; the D is unclear. CDR1 DFQATT and CDR2 SNEGSKA come from the germline V gene (reference sequence). The CDR3 is made up of 14 amino acids. Trimming cost V 4 bases and J 0 bases, with 13 bases left between them. DNA for the CDR3: TGCAGTGCTACTCCCCGATACGACTCCTACGAGCAGTACTTC. Residues: CSATPRYDSYEQYF.

This clonotype has at least ten counts. Being one base from a much bigger clone, this may be a read error. The chain recombines TRBV2 with TRBJ1-2, with a possible D match to TRBD1 (5 bases). CDR3 length equals 12 residues. The germline V gene has CDR1 SNHLY and CDR2 FYNNEI. V was clipped by 7 bases and J by 2 bases, with 8 bases between them. The CDR3 region has the DNA TGTGCCAGCATTGGGGACAACTATGGCTACACCTTC. Residues: CASIGDNYGYTF.

The chain links TRBV15 to TRBJ1-3; maybe TRBD1 (5 bases). V gave up 0 bases and J gave up 4 bases, with 10 bases separating them. CDR3 size: 15 residues. The germline V gene encodes CDR1 LNHNV and CDR2 YYDKDF (reference sequence). The CDR3 region has the DNA TGTGCCACCAGCAGAGATCCAGGGTCCGGAAACACCATATATTTT. It is translated as CATSRDPGSGNTIYF.

The chain has TRBV11-2 and TRBJ2-7; 11 bases match TRBD2. The CDR3 is 16 amino acids. With 5 bases clipped from V and 4 bases from J, the junction kept 10 bases outside the gene matches. Germline V gene lookup returns CDR1 SGHAT and CDR2 FQNNGV. CDR3 sequence reads: CASSLWPSGRWYEQYF. CDR3 in DNA: TGTGCCAGCAGCCTATGGCCTAGCGGGAGGTGGTACGAGCAGTACTTC.